This T cell receptor beta chain was profiled in a study of technical replicates of blood from several donors. The table came from immunoSEQ multiplex PCR; TCRdb's copy has only in-frame clones and leaves some out. The sample yields around 53,000 clones, roughly nine tenths seen once. CDR3 length equals 13 residues. Germline V gene data show CDR1 as SGHAT and CDR2 as FQNNGV. Trimming cost V 6 bases and J 3 bases; bases outside gene matches: 4. This sequence joins TRBV11-2 and TRBJ2-7; 8 bases are shared with TRBD1. The sequencing sample was made of PBMCs. The receptor was isolated from a human donor in good health. Some clones in this sample may be carry-over from other donors' samples. CDR3 protein: CASSRDRLYEQYF. DNA of the CDR3: TGTGCCAGCAGTCGGGACAGGCTCTACGAGCAGTACTTC.